This T cell receptor (beta chain) was sequenced for a study of T cells in Graves' hyperthyroidism and ophthalmopathy. Looking at the study overall: Peripheral blood samples were taken at initial diagnosis, prior to any treatment.

Between the trimmed V and J ends, which lost 2 bases and 11 bases, there was a span of 9 bases. Germline CDR1 reads KGHSH; CDR2 reads LQKENI. The CDR3 contains 11 residues. This clonotype appeared many times. What was amplified from RNA transcripts were TCR beta CDR3 regions. Using the HTBI primer set, a first-round RT-PCR was run on the TCR CDR3. TCRdb processed the multiplex PCR reads anew with MiXCR; each CDR3 protein has one entry. Among some 560,000 distinct CDR3 sequences listed, about a sixth were seen once. The sample consisted of blood. The clonotype originates from a woman aged 30 to 39 with Graves' hyperthyroidism. The chain carries TRBV18 and TRBJ1-1, with D possibly matching TRBD1 (6 bases). This CDR3 reads CASSPGGAAFF. The CDR3 nucleotides read TGTGCCAGCTCACCAGGGGGGGCGGCTTTCTTT.